This T cell receptor (beta chain) was observed in a study of control samples from healthy donors and cancer patients (dated by TCRdb to about 2020). The receptor library was made with the immunoSEQ multiplex PCR assay. TCRdb took this table from immuneACCESS and kept in-frame rearrangements with V and J called. Such tables lack part of the clones; where checked against another copy, unresolved V genes explain under half of the gap, and the rest is unexplained. In this sample the table shows around 100,000 clones, approximately 90% of which occur a single time. Over 15% of the sample is held by the ten biggest clonotypes. Turning to this clone: Its recognized antigen is unknown. Within one base of it there is no much larger clone, and no base qualities were kept.

V is reduced by 4 bases and J by 10 bases, leaving a spacing of 11 bases between them. Reading from cysteine to phenylalanine, the CDR3 counts 13 amino acids. Of the read, only the CDR3 DNA is kept; its 39 bases are in frame from base 1. The chain is made from TRBV12-3 or TRBV12-4 and TRBJ1-6; no D segment can be confidently identified. Input material: PBMCs. The source is a man in his fifties or sixties with lung cancer. The DNA is as follows: TGTGCCAGCAGTTCGGGTTCTGGATCACCCCTCCACTTT. It encodes CASSSGSGSPLHF.